This T cell receptor (beta chain) originates from a study of T cell changes during pregnancy in multiple sclerosis. The CDR3 has 15 amino acids. The ends lost 4 bases at V and 4 bases at J; junction bases unmatched: 6. Per germline, CDR1 SQVTM and CDR2 ANQGSEA. Sequencing used immunoSEQ multiplex PCR; TCRdb keeps in-frame clones, though not all of them. The sample contains roughly 100,000 clones, 75% to 95% of which appear only once. Source: peripheral blood, taken before pregnancy. The chain joins TRBV29-1 to TRBJ1-4, with TRBD1 matching over 10 bases. The source is a female donor with multiple sclerosis, enrolled in a pregnancy study. CDR3 DNA sequence: TGCAGCGTTGGTGGGACAGGGGAATATAATGAAAAACTGTTTTTT. Its translation: CSVGGTGEYNEKLFF.